One and the same sample provided the 4 T cell receptor beta chains below, sequenced in a study of Graves' ophthalmopathy and Graves' hyperthyroidism. Using RNA transcripts, the TCR beta CDR3 regions were amplified. HTBI-primed RT-PCR formed the first round, and a multiplex PCR formed the second. Using its own MiXCR run on the multiplex PCR reads, TCRdb lists one record per CDR3 protein. The sample shows about 700,000 distinct CDR3 sequences, about 44% of them seen only once. Sequencing was performed on peripheral blood. The receptors were sampled from an adult man with Graves' ophthalmopathy.

In regard to this clonotype: A read error is possible here, since a much larger clone lies one base away. The J gene is TRBJ2-6, the V gene TRBV19, with a weak D call TRBD1 (5 bases). The CDR3 totals 15 residues. Germline values: CDR1 LNHDA, CDR2 SQIVND (reference sequence). The CDR3 region is CASHLLHSGANVLAF. DNA for the CDR3: TGTGCAAGCCATTTACTCCACTCTGGGGCCAACGTCCTGGCTTTC. The variable domain in full, completed from reference TRBV19 and TRBJ2-6, reads DGGITQSPKYLFRKEGQNVTLSCEQNLNHDAMYWYRQDPGQGLRLIYYSQIVNDFQKGDIAEGYSVSREKKESFPLTVTSAQKNPTAFYLCASHLLHSGANVLAFGAGSRLTVL.

The chain joins TRBV7-9 to TRBJ1-6; 7 bases are a match to TRBD1. The trim removed 11 bases at V and 8 bases at J, leaving 18 bases unmatched. The CDR3 loop spans 16 amino acids. Germline loops: CDR1 SEHNR, CDR2 FQNEAQ (reference sequence). The CDR3 DNA reads TGTGCCCCCTATCAATCGACAGGGATAGGTTATTCACCCCTCCACTTT. It codes for CAPYQSTGIGYSPLHF.

This clonotype was seen just once. The chain carries TRBV2 and TRBJ1-2; 12 bases are shared with TRBD1. CDR3 length: 15 amino acids. Trimming removed 10 bases from V and 6 bases from J; junction bases left unmatched: 12. Germline V gives CDR1 SNHLY, CDR2 FYNNEI. CDR3 DNA: TGTGCCACCCAACCGATGGGACAGGGGGCGGATGGCTACACCTTC. As protein: CATQPMGQGADGYTF. The full variable domain, with the rest looked up from reference TRBV2 and TRBJ1-2, is EPEVTQTPSHQVTQMGQEVILRCVPISNHLYFYWYRQILGQKVEFLVSFYNNEISEKSEIFDDQFSVERPDGSNFTLKIRSTKLEDSAMYFCATQPMGQGADGYTFGSGTRLTVV.

This clonotype has ten or more counts. V is TRBV10-3 and J is TRBJ1-5, with D unresolved. Trimming removed 10 bases from V and 4 bases from J, with 14 bases in between. This CDR3 contains 13 residues. Per germline, CDR1 ENHRY and CDR2 SYGVKD. The CDR3 DNA sequence: TGTGCCACCCGTCCCCAGCTTAATCAGCCCCAGCATTTT. Protein product: CATRPQLNQPQHF.